These T cell receptor beta chains were read from a single sample in a study of PD-1 blockade in classical Hodgkin lymphoma. Data came from immunoSEQ multiplex PCR; TCRdb stores just in-frame clones and leaves some out. The sample lists 45,000 or so clones; about nine tenths were seen once. The sample consisted of peripheral blood mononuclear cells (PBMCs), taken at baseline. All receptors come from a human donor with classical Hodgkin lymphoma. The CDR3 runs from the conserved cysteine through the conserved F or W. The D gene is left open where the match is weak. The size entry is marked missing in some rows and otherwise reads once, few, many or a size class.

j_call d_call v_call clone_size cdr3_aa cdr3_nt
TRBJ2-7 . TRBV29-1 once CSVLLQSYEQYF TGCAGCGTACTGCTCCAATCCTACGAGCAGTACTTC
TRBJ1-4 . TRBV6-1 once CASSGDSQLTEKLFF TGTGCCAGCAGTGGGGACTCCCAACTGACAGAAAAACTGTTTTTT
TRBJ2-7 TRBD1 TRBV4-1 . CASSHSSGQGVYEQYF TGCGCCAGCAGCCATTCCTCGGGACAGGGGGTCTACGAGCAGTACTTC
TRBJ2-7 TRBD2 TRBV29-1 . CSVLISGSYEQYF TGCAGCGTCCTTATTAGCGGGTCCTACGAGCAGTACTTC
TRBJ2-7 . TRBV18 . CASSPLAVTDEQYF TGTGCCAGCTCACCACTGGCGGTGACCGACGAGCAGTACTTC
TRBJ1-1 . TRBV6-1 . CASSARGEIGTEAFF TGTGCCAGCAGTGCCCGAGGGGAGATAGGCACTGAAGCTTTCTTT
TRBJ2-7 TRBD2 TRBV19 once CASSILLAHEQYF TGTGCCAGTAGTATACTACTAGCGCACGAGCAGTACTTC
TRBJ2-3 . TRBV5-1 . CASSLGVGTDTQYF TGCGCCAGCAGCTTGGGAGTAGGAACAGATACGCAGTATTTT
TRBJ1-4 . TRBV30 . CAWTSRPTMVRDEKLFF TGTGCCTGGACTTCGCGGCCCACTATGGTCCGGGATGAAAAACTGTTTTTT
TRBJ2-7 . TRBV14 . CASSQDRIQVEQYF TGTGCCAGCAGCCAAGATCGGATACAAGTCGAGCAGTACTTC
TRBJ2-7 TRBD2 TRBV11-2 few CASSLDVGRSPEQYF TGTGCCAGCAGCTTAGACGTCGGGAGGTCACCTGAGCAGTACTTC
TRBJ2-7 . TRBV4-2 . CASSQDGYEQYF TGTGCCAGCAGCCAAGATGGATACGAGCAGTACTTC
TRBJ2-7 TRBD1 TRBV10-3 . CAISESRTGAPYEQYF TGTGCCATCAGTGAGTCCCGGACAGGGGCCCCCTACGAGCAGTACTTC
TRBJ2-1 TRBD2 TRBV4-2 once CASSHGGTSAYNEQFF TGTGCCAGCAGCCATGGCGGGACTAGCGCCTACAATGAGCAGTTCTTC
TRBJ2-1 TRBD2 TRBV4-2 . CASSQPLLAGNEQFF TGTGCCAGCAGCCAACCTCTTCTAGCGGGGAATGAGCAGTTCTTC
TRBJ2-3 TRBD2 TRBV19 . CASSIARRGIDTQYF TGTGCCAGTAGTATAGCGCGGCGGGGGATAGATACGCAGTATTTT
TRBJ2-7 TRBD2 TRBV9 . CASSPLTSAEQYF TGTGCCAGCAGCCCTTTGACTAGCGCCGAGCAGTACTTC
TRBJ2-7 . TRBV28 . CASSFRGLNEQYF TGTGCCAGCAGTTTTCGGGGGCTAAACGAGCAGTACTTC
TRBJ2-1 . TRBV2 . CASGGGSGHLLYNEQFF TGTGCCAGCGGAGGAGGGAGCGGGCATTTGCTTTACAATGAGCAGTTCTTC
TRBJ1-5 . TRBV28 . CASTSGPTSNQPQHF TGTGCCAGCACTTCAGGACCAACTAGCAATCAGCCCCAGCATTTT
TRBJ2-3 . TRBV27 once CASSRRTDTQYF TGTGCCAGCAGTCGTCGCACAGATACGCAGTATTTT
TRBJ2-7 . TRBV25-1 . CASRTGWLPYEQYF TGTGCCAGCAGGACGGGGTGGCTTCCCTACGAGCAGTACTTC
TRBJ2-6 . TRBV27 . CASSRWGHLSGANVLTF TGTGCCAGCAGCAGATGGGGACACCTCTCTGGGGCCAACGTCCTGACTTTC
TRBJ1-2 . TRBV10-3 . CAISEDANYGYTF TGTGCCATCAGTGAAGACGCCAACTATGGCTACACCTTC
TRBJ2-7 TRBD1 TRBV5-1 . CASSPGQGRSNEQYF TGCGCCAGCAGCCCGGGACAGGGAAGATCCAACGAGCAGTACTTC
TRBJ2-1 TRBD2 TRBV9 . CASSVGPSGYNEQFF TGTGCCAGCAGCGTAGGTCCTAGCGGCTACAATGAGCAGTTCTTC
TRBJ1-4 TRBD1 TRBV28 . CASSVRTGGTNEKLFF TGTGCCAGCAGTGTGCGGACAGGGGGGACTAATGAAAAACTGTTTTTT
TRBJ2-2 . TRBV10-1 . CASSESVGANTGELFF TGCGCCAGCAGTGAGTCGGTAGGGGCGAACACCGGGGAGCTGTTTTTT
TRBJ1-1 . TRBV28 . CASIRDGNTEAFF TGTGCCAGCATCCGGGACGGGAACACTGAAGCTTTCTTT
TRBJ2-3 TRBD1 TRBV7-2 . CASSGLGTGEVDTQYF TGTGCCAGCAGCGGGCTCGGGACAGGGGAGGTGGATACGCAGTATTTT
TRBJ1-2 . TRBV5-1 once CASRRDNYGYTF TGCGCCAGCAGGAGGGACAACTATGGCTACACCTTC
TRBJ1-6 . TRBV10-1 . CARSGTEDNSPLHF TGCGCCCGCAGCGGAACAGAAGATAATTCACCCCTCCACTTT